The clone carrying this T cell receptor beta chain has a handful of counts. Its cognate antigen is unknown. This CDR3 has 9 amino acids. In germline, CDR1 is MNHNS, CDR2 SASEGT. The V gene lost 7 bases and the J gene lost 3 bases, with 0 bases spanning the gap. TCRdb used MiXCR to reprocess the reads, holding one entry per CDR3 protein. The table records roughly 920,000 distinct CDR3 sequences, approximately 33% of them present only once. The data belong to a study of T cell repertoires in cytomegalovirus infection. Across the study: Recently described HLA-C-restricted plus well-studied HLA-B-restricted CMV epitopes were used. Public signatures in TCR beta pointed to CMV infection and matching HLA type.

Study outcomes and limitations: HLA-C-restricted CMV-specific TCR beta clonotypes were dominant in the ex vivo response. Of the TCR beta families, the public ones yielded a cumulative frequency that identified carriers of CMV plus the relevant HLA.

This specimen consisted of cultured CD8+ T cells from PBMCs, obtained from culture after CMV antigen stimulation. The receptor's source is a human donor in good health (CMV status not recorded). Some clones in this sample may be carry-over from other donors' samples. The chain carries TRBV6-1 and TRBJ1-2; D gene ambiguous. CDR3 nucleotide sequence: TGTGCCAGCAACTATGGCTACACCTTC. This encodes CASNYGYTF.